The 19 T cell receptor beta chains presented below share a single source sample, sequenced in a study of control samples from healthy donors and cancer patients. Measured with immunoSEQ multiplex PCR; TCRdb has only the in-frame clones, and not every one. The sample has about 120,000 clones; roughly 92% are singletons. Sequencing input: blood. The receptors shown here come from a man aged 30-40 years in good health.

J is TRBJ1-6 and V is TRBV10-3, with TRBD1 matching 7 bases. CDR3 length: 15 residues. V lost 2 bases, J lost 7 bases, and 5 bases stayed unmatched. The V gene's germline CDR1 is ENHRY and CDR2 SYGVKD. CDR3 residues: CAISERQGENSPLHF. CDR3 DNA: TGTGCCATCAGTGAGCGACAGGGAGAGAATTCACCCCTCCACTTT.

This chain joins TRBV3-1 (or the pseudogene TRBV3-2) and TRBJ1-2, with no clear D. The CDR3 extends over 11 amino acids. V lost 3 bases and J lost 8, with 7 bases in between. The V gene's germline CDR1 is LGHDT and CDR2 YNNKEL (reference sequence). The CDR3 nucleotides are TGTGCCAGCAGCCAGTGGAGCGGCTACACCTTC. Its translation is CASSQWSGYTF.

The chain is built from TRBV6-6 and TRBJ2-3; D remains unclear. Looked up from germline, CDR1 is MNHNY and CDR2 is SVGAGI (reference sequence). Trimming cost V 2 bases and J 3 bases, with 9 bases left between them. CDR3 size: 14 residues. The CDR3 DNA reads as TGTGCCAGCAGTTACGTATTCCAGACAGATACGCAGTATTTT. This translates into CASSYVFQTDTQYF.

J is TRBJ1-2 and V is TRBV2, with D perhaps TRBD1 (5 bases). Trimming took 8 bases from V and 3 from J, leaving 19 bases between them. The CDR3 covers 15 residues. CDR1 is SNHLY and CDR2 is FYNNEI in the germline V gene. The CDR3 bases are TGTGCCAGCTCGAGAGGGCCAGGGTGGGACTATGGCTACACCTTC. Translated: CASSRGPGWDYGYTF.

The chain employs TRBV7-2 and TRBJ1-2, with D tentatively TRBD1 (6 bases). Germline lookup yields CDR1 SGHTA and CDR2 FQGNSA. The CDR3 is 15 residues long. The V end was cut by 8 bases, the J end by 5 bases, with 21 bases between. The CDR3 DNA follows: TGTGCCAGCCGATTTAAGCAGGGGCTTCCGTATGGCTACACCTTC. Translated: CASRFKQGLPYGYTF.

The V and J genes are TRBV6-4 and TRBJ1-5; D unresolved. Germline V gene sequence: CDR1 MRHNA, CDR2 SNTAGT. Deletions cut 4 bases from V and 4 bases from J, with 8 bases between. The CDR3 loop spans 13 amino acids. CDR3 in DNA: TGTGCCAGCAGTGGAGGGCTGAATCAGCCCCAGCATTTT. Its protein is CASSGGLNQPQHF.

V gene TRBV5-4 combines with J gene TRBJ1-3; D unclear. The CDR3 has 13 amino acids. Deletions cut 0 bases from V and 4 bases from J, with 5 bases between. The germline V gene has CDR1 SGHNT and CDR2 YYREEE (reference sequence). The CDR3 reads CASSLVPGNTIYF. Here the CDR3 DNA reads TGTGCCAGCAGCTTGGTTCCGGGAAACACCATATATTTT.

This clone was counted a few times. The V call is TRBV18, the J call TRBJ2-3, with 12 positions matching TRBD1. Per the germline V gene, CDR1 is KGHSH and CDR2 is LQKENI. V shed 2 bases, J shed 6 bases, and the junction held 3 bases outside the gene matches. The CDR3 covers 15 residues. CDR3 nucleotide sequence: TGTGCCAGCTCACCAGGGACAGGGGGCGCGGATACGCAGTATTTT. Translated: CASSPGTGGADTQYF.

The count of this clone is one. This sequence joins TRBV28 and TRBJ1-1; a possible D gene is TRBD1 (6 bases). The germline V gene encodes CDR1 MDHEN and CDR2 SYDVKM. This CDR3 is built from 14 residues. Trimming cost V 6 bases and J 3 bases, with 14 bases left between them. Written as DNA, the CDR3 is TGTGCCAGCAGCACCACAGGGTCCTACACTGAAGCTTTCTTT. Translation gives CASSTTGSYTEAFF.

The CDR3 loop is CASSQTGTPERAFF. CDR3 nucleotide sequence: TGTGCCAGCAGTCAAACCGGGACCCCAGAACGAGCTTTCTTT. J is TRBJ1-1 and V is TRBV6-5, with a possible D match to TRBD1 (5 bases). Germline V CDR1 and CDR2: MNHEY, SVGAGI. V was cut by 5 bases and J by 10 bases, with 20 bases left in between. CDR3 size: 14 residues.

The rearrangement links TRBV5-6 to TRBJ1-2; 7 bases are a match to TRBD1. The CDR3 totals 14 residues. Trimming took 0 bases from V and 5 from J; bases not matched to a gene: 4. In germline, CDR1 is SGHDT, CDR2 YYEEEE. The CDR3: CASSLDRGNYGYTF. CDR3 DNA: TGTGCCAGCAGCTTGGACAGGGGTAATTATGGCTACACCTTC. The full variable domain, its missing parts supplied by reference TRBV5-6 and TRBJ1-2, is DAGVTQSPTHLIKTRGQQVTLRCSPKSGHDTVSWYQQALGQGPQFIFQYYEEEERQRGNFPDRFSGHQFPNYSSELNVNALLLGDSALYLCASSLDRGNYGYTFGSGTRLTVV.

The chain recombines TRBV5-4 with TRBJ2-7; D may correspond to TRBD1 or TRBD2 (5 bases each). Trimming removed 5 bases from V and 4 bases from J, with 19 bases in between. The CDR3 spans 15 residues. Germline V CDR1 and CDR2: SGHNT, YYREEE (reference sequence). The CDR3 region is CASSWDPSTQYEQYF. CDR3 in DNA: TGTGCCAGCAGTTGGGACCCTTCAACCCAATACGAGCAGTACTTC.

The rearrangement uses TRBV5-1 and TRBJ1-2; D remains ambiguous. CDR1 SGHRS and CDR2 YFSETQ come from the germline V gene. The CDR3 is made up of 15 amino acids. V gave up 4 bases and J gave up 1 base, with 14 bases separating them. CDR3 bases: TGCGCCAGCAGCCCAGGAGGCGGAAGTAACTATGGCTACACCTTC. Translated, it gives CASSPGGGSNYGYTF.

CDR3 amino acids: CAISPTPEYEQYF. The CDR3 bases are TGTGCCATCAGTCCTACCCCGGAGTACGAGCAGTACTTC. The V and J genes are TRBV10-3 and TRBJ2-7; D gene ambiguous. Trimming took 5 bases from V and 4 from J, leaving 12 bases between them. Germline V gene data show CDR1 as ENHRY and CDR2 as SYGVKD. This CDR3 spans 13 amino acids.

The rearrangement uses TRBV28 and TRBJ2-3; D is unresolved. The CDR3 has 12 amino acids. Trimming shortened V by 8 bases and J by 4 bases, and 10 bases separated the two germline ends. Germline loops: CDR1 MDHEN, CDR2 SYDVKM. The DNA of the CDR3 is TGTGCCAGCTCTAATAGGGCAGATACGCAGTATTTT. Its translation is CASSNRADTQYF.

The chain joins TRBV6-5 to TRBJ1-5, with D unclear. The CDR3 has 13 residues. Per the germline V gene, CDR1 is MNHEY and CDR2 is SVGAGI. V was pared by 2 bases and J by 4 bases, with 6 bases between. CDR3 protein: CASSYERNQPQHF. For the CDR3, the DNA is TGTGCCAGCAGTTACGAGAGAAATCAGCCCCAGCATTTT.

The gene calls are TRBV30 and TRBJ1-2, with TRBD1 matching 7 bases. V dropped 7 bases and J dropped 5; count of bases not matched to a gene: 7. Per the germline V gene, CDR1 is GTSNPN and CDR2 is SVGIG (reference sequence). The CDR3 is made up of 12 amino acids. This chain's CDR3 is CALQGLRYGYTF. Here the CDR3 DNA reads TGTGCCTTACAGGGGTTAAGGTATGGCTACACCTTC.

CDR3 in amino acids: CASSLGVPETQYF. CDR3 coding DNA: TGTGCCAGCAGCTTAGGGGTTCCAGAGACCCAGTACTTC. The chain uses TRBV7-2 and TRBJ2-5; D unresolved. Germline V gene lookup returns CDR1 SGHTA and CDR2 FQGNSA. Trimming stripped 1 base from V and 4 bases from J, with 7 bases between. CDR3 length equals 13 residues.

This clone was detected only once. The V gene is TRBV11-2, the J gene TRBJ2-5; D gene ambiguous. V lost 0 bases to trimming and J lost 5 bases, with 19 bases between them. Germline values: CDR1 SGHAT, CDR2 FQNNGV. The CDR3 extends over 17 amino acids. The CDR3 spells CASSLDLSSSFRETQYF. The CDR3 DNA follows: TGTGCCAGCAGCTTAGATTTGTCGAGCAGCTTCAGGGAGACCCAGTACTTC.